The 8 T cell receptor beta chains listed next were all sequenced from one sample in a study of read filtering for tumor transcriptome and immune sequencing. This library used around 400 ng RNA and molecular barcoded adaptors spanning alpha/delta and beta/gamma chains. TCRdb reprocessed the reads with MiXCR, giving one entry per CDR3 protein. The sample records approximately 93,000 distinct CDR3 sequences, about 22% being singletons. Sequenced sample: a population of CD138-negative cells sorted from bone marrow. Source of these receptors: a donor aged 40 or over with multiple myeloma.

There are a few counts of this clonotype. The DNA for the CDR3 is TGTGCCAGCAGCACCAGGTCAGGGGCCTTAGATACGCAGTATTTT. Translation gives CASSTRSGALDTQYF. The rearrangement links TRBV13 to TRBJ2-3; D perhaps matches TRBD1 (6 bases). V was pared by 5 bases and J by 5 bases, with 17 bases between. In germline, CDR1 is PRHDT, CDR2 FYEKMQ (reference sequence). The CDR3 covers 15 residues.

This clonotype was detected a few times. This chain connects TRBV20-1 to TRBJ2-7, with a weak D call TRBD2 (5 bases). There are 11 residues in the CDR3. CDR1 and CDR2 from the germline V gene are DFQATT and SNEGSKA (reference sequence). V lost 6 bases, J lost 11 bases, and 17 bases lay in between. The CDR3 DNA reads as TGCAGTGCCAACGGACTTTTGGGGAAGTACTTC. Encoded protein: CSANGLLGKYF.

This clonotype was seen more than once but under ten times. This sequence may be a read error, since a much larger clone differs from it by one base. V gene TRBV9 combines with J gene TRBJ2-7; perhaps TRBD1 as D (5 bases). The germline CDR1 and CDR2 sequences are SGDLS and YYNGEE. The CDR3 covers 13 residues. The CDR3 here is CVSSVGVRGEQYF. The DNA for the CDR3 is TGTGTCAGCAGCGTAGGGGTAAGGGGCGAGCAGTACTTC.

V and J are TRBV18 and TRBJ2-1; D uncertain. There are 15 residues in the CDR3. Germline loops: CDR1 KGHSH, CDR2 LQKENI. V dropped 3 bases and J dropped 4 bases, with 13 bases sitting between them. The CDR3 loop reads CASSPPGFEYNEQFF. The CDR3 DNA is TGTGCCAGCTCACCCCCCGGGTTTGAGTACAATGAGCAGTTCTTC.

This clonotype has at least ten counts. This chain links TRBV20-1 with TRBJ1-1; 7 bases line up with TRBD1. The CDR3 loop spans 11 amino acids. Trimming cost V 6 bases and J 5 bases; bases outside gene matches: 3. Germline V CDR1 and CDR2: DFQATT, SNEGSKA (reference sequence). DNA of the CDR3: TGCAGTGCACCGACAGGGACTGAAGCTTTCTTT. Its protein product is CSAPTGTEAFF.

Comment on this clonotype: A single base separates this from a much larger clone, so it may be a read error. The chain uses TRBV5-1 and TRBJ2-5; D possibly uses TRBD1 or TRBD2 (5 bases each). The V end was cut by 1 base, the J end by 0 bases, with 16 bases between. The CDR3 runs 17 residues. Germline-derived CDR1 and CDR2 are SGHRS and YFSETQ. CDR3 bases: TGCGCCAGCAGCTTGCCCCTGGGGACCTACAACCAAGAGACCCAGTACTTC. It specifies CASSLPLGTYNQETQYF.

This sequence joins TRBV27 and TRBJ1-5; 7 positions agree with TRBD1. V dropped 6 bases and J dropped 7; count of bases not matched to a gene: 9. The CDR3 is made up of 14 amino acids. Germline-derived CDR1 and CDR2 are MNHEY and SMNVEV (reference sequence). CDR3 DNA sequence: TGTGCCAGCAGCCCTGGGACAGTGGGGCAGCCCCAGCATTTT. As protein: CASSPGTVGQPQHF.

CDR3 amino acids: CASSDRVEGYTF. The DNA of the CDR3 is TGTGCCAGTAGCGACAGGGTGGAAGGCTACACCTTC. The chain joins TRBV19 to TRBJ1-2; 7 nucleotides line up with TRBD1. From germline, CDR1 is LNHDA and CDR2 SQIVND (reference sequence). The CDR3 length is 12 residues. The junction had 6 bases not matched to a gene; V was cut back by 6 bases and J by 8 bases.